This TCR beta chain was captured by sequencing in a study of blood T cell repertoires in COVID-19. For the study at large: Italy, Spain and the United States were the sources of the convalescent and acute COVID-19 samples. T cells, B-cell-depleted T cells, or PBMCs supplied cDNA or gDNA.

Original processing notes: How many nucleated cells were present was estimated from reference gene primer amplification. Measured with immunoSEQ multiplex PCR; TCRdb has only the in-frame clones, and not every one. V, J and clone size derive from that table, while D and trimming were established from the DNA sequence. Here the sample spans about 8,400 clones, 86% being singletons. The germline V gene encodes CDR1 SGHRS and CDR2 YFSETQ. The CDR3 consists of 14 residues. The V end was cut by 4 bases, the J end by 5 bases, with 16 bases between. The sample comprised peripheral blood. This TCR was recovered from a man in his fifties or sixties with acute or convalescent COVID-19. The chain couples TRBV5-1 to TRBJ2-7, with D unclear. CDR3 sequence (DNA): TGCGCCAGCAGCCCCCTCAGGAATTGGAACGAGCAGTACTTC. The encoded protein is CASSPLRNWNEQYF.